The T cell receptor (beta chain) under discussion was sequenced for a study of early T cells in non-severe SARS-CoV-2 infection. Study-level background: RNA in bulk from unsorted whole blood was sequenced, and chains were unpaired. Study-wide results and caveats: The study's VDJdb matching favored anti-spike CD8 responses and missed private and CD4 specificities.

Germline trimming cut 4 bases from V and 4 bases from J; bases unmatched to any gene: 13. The V gene's germline CDR1 is SQVTM and CDR2 ANQGSEA. There are 16 residues in the CDR3. Unique molecular identifiers were attached to individual cDNA molecules. TCRdb called the 5' RACE reads again in MiXCR, with one record for every CDR3 protein. The profile shows fewer than 85,000 distinct CDR3 sequences, 15% to 17% of them singletons. The sample holds many counts of this clonotype. Its specificity is not known. This chain connects TRBV29-1 to TRBJ1-1, with 9 bases aligning to TRBD1. This receptor was identified in an adult who was a healthcare worker with PCR-confirmed SARS-CoV-2 infection or an uninfected control (not recorded which). Sequenced sample: whole blood. CDR3 amino acids: CSVGTPTGGMGTEAFF. The CDR3 DNA follows: TGCAGCGTTGGAACTCCGACAGGGGGTATGGGCACTGAAGCTTTCTTT.